The clone carrying this TCR beta chain has just a few counts. Its antigen is currently unknown. The sample comes from a study of early stage breast cancer tumors. For the study at large: Most invasive tumors, about 75% of the 16, were ER+/PR+/HER2-. Under 10 ER+/PR+/HER2- tumors were invasive ductal; a few were invasive lobular. Study results and limitations: Tumors had approximately 2.5-fold higher T cell density and higher clonality than adjacent normal breast tissue. Bulk DNA sequencing of unsorted cells missed chain pairing and markers.

Measured with immunoSEQ multiplex PCR; TCRdb has only the in-frame clones, and not every one. The table has just over 70,000 clones, 65% to 85% seen once. Germline lookup yields CDR1 LNHDA and CDR2 SQIVND (reference sequence). V lost 3 bases to trimming and J lost 6 bases, with 15 bases between them. This CDR3 contains 14 residues. The chain combines TRBV19 with TRBJ2-7; no reliable D call. This clonotype was sampled from a person in their 60s with breast cancer. The sample was blood. The CDR3 DNA is TGTGCCAGTAGTATTTTACTCGGTTTTGGCGAGCAGTACTTC. Translating gives CASSILLGFGEQYF.